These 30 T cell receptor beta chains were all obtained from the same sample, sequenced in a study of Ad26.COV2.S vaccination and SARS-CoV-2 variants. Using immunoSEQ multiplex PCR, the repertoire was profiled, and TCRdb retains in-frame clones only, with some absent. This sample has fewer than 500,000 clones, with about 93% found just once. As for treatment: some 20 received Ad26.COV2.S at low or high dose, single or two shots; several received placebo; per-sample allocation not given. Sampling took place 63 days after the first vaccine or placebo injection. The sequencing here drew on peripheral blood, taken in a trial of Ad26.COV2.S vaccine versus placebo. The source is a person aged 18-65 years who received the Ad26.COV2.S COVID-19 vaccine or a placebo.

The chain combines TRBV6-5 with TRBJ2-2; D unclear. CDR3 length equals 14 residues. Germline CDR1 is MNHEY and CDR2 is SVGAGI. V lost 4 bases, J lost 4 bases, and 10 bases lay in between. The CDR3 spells CASSWARRTGELFF. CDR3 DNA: TGTGCCAGCAGTTGGGCTAGACGCACCGGGGAGCTGTTTTTT.

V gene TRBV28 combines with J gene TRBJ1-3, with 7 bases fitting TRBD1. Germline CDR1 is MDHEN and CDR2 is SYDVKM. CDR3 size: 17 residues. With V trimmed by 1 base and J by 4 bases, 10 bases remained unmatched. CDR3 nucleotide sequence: TGTGCCAGCAGTTTATACTCCCCCCCCAGGGGGGGAAACACCATATATTTT. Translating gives CASSLYSPPRGGNTIYF.

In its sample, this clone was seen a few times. The CDR3 loop reads CASSSSAIGSSSYNEQFF. Written as DNA, the CDR3 is TGTGCCAGCAGCTCATCAGCTATCGGGAGCAGCTCCTACAATGAGCAGTTCTTC. V and J are TRBV7-6 and TRBJ2-1, with a tentative D call TRBD2 (6 bases). V dropped 4 bases and J dropped 0 bases, with 19 bases sitting between them. Germline V gene sequence: CDR1 SGHVS, CDR2 FNYEAQ. The CDR3 is 18 amino acids.

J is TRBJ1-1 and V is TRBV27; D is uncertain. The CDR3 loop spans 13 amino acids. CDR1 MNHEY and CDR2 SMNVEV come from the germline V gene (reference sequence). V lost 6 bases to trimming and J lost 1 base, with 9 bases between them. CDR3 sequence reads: CASRTTPNTEAFF. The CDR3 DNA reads TGTGCCAGCAGGACCACGCCGAACACTGAAGCTTTCTTT.

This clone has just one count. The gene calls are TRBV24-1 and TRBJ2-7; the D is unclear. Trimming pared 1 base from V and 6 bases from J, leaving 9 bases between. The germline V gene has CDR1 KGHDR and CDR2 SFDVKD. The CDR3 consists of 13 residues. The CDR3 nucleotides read TGTGCCACCAGTGATTTCTCAGTAACCGAGCAGTACTTC. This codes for CATSDFSVTEQYF.

CDR3 in amino acids: CASSLTPVDEQYF. CDR3 bases: TGTGCCAGCAGCTTAACGCCCGTGGACGAGCAGTACTTC. The chain uses TRBV7-9 and TRBJ2-7; D uncertain. The CDR3 covers 13 residues. V was shortened by 2 bases and J by 5 bases, with 10 bases between the two germline ends. Germline V gene sequence: CDR1 SEHNR, CDR2 FQNEAQ (reference sequence).

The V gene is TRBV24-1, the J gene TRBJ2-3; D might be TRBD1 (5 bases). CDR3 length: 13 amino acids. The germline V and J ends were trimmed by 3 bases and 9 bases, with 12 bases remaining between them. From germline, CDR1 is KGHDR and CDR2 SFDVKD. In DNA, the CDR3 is TGTGCCACCAGTGATCCAGGCTCAGGGACGCAGTATTTT. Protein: CATSDPGSGTQYF.

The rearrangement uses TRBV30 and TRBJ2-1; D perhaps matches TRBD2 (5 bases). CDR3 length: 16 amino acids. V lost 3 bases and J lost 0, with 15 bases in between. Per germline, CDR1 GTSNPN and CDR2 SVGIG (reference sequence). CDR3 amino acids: CAWRGSATSSYNEQFF. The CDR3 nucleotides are TGTGCCTGGAGGGGTAGCGCTACCAGCTCCTACAATGAGCAGTTCTTC.

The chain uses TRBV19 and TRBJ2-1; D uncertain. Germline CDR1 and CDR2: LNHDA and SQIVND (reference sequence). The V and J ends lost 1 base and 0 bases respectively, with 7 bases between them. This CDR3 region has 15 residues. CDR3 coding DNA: TGTGCCAGTAGTATAGTAGTTCTCTCCTACAATGAGCAGTTCTTC. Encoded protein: CASSIVVLSYNEQFF.

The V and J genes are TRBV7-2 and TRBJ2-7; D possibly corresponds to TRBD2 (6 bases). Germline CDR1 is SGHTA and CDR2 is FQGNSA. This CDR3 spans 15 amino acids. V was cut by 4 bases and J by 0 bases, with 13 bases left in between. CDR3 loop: CASSSSSAISYEQYF. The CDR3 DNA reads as TGTGCCAGCAGCTCCTCTAGCGCTATCTCCTACGAGCAGTACTTC.

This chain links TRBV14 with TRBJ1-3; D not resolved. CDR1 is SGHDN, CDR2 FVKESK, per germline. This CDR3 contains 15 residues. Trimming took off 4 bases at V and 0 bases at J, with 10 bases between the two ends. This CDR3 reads CASSLRKGSGNTIYF. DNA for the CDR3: TGTGCCAGCAGCCTAAGGAAAGGCTCTGGAAACACCATATATTTT.

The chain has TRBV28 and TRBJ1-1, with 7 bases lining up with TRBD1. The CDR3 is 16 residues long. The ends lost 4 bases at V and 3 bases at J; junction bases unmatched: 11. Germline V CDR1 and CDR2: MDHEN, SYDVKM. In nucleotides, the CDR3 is TGTGCCAGCAGTTCCGGACAGGCTTGGGTGGACACTGAAGCTTTCTTT. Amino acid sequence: CASSSGQAWVDTEAFF.

DNA of the CDR3: TGTGCCAGTGCCGGGACAATGCTCTCAACTAATGAAAAACTGTTTTTT. Translation gives CASAGTMLSTNEKLFF. The gene calls are TRBV18 and TRBJ1-4, with a tentative D call TRBD1 (6 bases). From germline, CDR1 is KGHSH and CDR2 LQKENI. The CDR3 spans 16 residues. V dropped 9 bases and J dropped 0 bases, with 17 bases sitting between them.

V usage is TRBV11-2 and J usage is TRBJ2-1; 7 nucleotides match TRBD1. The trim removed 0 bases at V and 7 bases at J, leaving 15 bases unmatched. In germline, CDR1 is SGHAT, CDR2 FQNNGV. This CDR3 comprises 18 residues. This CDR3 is CASSLDSPRQGIGNEQFF. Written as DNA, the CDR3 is TGTGCCAGCAGCTTAGATTCTCCGAGACAGGGTATCGGGAATGAGCAGTTCTTC. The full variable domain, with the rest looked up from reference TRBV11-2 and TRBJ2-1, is EAGVAQSPRYKIIEKRQSVAFWCNPISGHATLYWYQQILGQGPKLLIQFQNNGVVDDSQLPKDRFSAERLKGVDSTLKIQPAKLEDSAVYLCASSLDSPRQGIGNEQFFGPGTRLTVL.

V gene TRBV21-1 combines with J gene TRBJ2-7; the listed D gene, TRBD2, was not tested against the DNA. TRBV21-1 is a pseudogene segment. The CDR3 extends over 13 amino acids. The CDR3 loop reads CAIRTSGIYEQYF. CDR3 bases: TGTGCCATCCGGACTAGCGGGATCTACGAGCAGTACTTC.

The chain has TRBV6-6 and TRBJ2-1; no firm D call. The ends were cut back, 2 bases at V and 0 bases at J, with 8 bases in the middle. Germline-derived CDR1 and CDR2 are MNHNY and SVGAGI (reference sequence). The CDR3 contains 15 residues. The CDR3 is CASSYGSSSYNEQFF. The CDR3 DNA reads TGTGCCAGCAGTTACGGTTCGAGCTCCTACAATGAGCAGTTCTTC.

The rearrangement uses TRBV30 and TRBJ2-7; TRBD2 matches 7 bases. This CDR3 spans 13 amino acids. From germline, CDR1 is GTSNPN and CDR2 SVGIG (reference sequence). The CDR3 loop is CAGTGGSNYEQYF. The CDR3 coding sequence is TGTGCAGGGACTGGCGGGAGTAACTACGAGCAGTACTTC.

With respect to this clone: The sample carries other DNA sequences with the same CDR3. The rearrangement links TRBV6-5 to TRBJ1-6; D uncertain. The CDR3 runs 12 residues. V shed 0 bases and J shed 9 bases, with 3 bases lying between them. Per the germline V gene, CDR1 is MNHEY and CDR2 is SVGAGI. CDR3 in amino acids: CASSYSSSPLHF. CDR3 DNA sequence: TGTGCCAGCAGTTACTCCAGTTCACCCCTCCACTTT.

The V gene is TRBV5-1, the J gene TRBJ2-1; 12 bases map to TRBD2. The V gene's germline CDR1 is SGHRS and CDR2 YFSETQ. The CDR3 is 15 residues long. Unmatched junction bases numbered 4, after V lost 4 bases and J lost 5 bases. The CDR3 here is CASSLGLAGNNEQFF. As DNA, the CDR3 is TGCGCCAGCAGCCTGGGACTAGCGGGTAACAATGAGCAGTTCTTC. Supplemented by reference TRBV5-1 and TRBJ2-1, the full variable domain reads KAGVTQTPRYLIKTRGQQVTLSCSPISGHRSVSWYQQTPGQGLQFLFEYFSETQRNKGNFPGRFSGRQFSNSRSEMNVSTLELGDSALYLCASSLGLAGNNEQFFGPGTRLTVL.

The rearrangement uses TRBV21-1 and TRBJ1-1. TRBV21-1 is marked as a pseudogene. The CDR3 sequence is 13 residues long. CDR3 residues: CASSRDMNTEAFF. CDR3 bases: TGTGCCAGCAGCAGGGATATGAACACTGAAGCTTTCTTT.

CDR3 DNA sequence: TGTGCCAGCAGCGCCGGACTAGCGGGACATTACGAGCAGTACTTC. Translation gives CASSAGLAGHYEQYF. The chain couples TRBV7-2 to TRBJ2-7; TRBD2 aligns across 12 bases. The junction had 6 bases not matched to a gene; V was cut back by 5 bases and J by 4 bases. CDR1 SGHTA and CDR2 FQGNSA come from the germline V gene. This CDR3 is built from 15 residues.

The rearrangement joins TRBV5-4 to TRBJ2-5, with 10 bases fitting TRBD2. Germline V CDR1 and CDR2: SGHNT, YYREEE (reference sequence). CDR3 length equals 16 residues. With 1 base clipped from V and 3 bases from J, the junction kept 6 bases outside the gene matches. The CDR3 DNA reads TGTGCCAGCAGCTTGTCATTAGCGGGAGGTGAAGAGACCCAGTACTTC. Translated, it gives CASSLSLAGGEETQYF.

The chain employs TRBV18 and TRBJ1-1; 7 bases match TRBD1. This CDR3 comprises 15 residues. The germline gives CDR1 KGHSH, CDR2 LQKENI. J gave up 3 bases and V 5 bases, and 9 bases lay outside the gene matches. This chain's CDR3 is CASSYRGFKDTEAFF. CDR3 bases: TGTGCCAGCTCATACAGGGGTTTCAAGGACACTGAAGCTTTCTTT. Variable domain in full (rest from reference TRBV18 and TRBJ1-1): NAGVMQNPRHLVRRRGQEARLRCSPMKGHSHVYWYRQLPEEGLKFMVYLQKENIIDESGMPKERFSAEFPKEGPSILRIQQVVRGDSAAYFCASSYRGFKDTEAFFGQGTRLTVV.

CDR3 nucleotide sequence: TGTGCCAGCAGCTTAGAGGTTACCCTCTACGAGCAGTACTTC. It codes for CASSLEVTLYEQYF. J is TRBJ2-7 and V is TRBV7-8; D unresolved. In germline, CDR1 is SGHVS, CDR2 FQNEAQ. The V and J ends lost 1 base and 3 bases respectively, with 10 bases between them. This CDR3 contains 14 residues.

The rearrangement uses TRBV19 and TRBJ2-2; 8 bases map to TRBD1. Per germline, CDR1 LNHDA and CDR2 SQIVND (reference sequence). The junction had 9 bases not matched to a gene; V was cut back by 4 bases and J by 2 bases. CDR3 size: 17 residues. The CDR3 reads CASSSRWTGSNTGELFF. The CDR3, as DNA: TGTGCCAGTAGTAGCCGATGGACAGGGAGCAACACCGGGGAGCTGTTTTTT.

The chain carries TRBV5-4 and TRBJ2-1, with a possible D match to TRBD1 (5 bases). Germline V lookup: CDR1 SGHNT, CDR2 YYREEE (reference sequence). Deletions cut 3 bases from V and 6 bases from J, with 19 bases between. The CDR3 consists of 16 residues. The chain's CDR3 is CASSSKGAAYFNEQFF. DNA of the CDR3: TGTGCCAGCAGCTCGAAAGGGGCGGCCTATTTCAATGAGCAGTTCTTC.

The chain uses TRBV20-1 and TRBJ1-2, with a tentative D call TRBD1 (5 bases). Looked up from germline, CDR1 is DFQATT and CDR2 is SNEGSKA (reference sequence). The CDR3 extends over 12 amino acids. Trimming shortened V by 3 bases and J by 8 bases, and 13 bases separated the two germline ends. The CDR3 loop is CSASAGAKGYTF. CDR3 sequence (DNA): TGCAGTGCTAGTGCTGGGGCTAAAGGCTACACCTTC.

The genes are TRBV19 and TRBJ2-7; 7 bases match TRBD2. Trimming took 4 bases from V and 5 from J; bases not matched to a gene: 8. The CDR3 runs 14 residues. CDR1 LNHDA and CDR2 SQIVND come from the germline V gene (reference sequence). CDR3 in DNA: TGTGCCAGTAGTACGCAGACTAGCTTCCACGAGCAGTACTTC. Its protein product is CASSTQTSFHEQYF.

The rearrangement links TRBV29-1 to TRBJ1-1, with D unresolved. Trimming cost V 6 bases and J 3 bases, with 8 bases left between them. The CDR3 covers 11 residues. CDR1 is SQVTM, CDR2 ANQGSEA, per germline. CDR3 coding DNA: TGCAGCGTGCGGGATCACACTGAAGCTTTCTTT. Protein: CSVRDHTEAFF. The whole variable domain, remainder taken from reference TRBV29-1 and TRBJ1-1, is SAVISQKPSRDICQRGTSLTIQCQVDSQVTMMFWYRQQPGQSLTLIATANQGSEATYESGFVIDKFPISRPNLTFSTLTVSNMSPEDSSIYLCSVRDHTEAFFGQGTRLTVV.

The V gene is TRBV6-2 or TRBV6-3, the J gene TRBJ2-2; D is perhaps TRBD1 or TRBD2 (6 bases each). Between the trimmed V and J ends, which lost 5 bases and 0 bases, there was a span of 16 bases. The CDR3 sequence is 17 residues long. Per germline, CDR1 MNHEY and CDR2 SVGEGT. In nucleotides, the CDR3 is TGTGCCAGCAGTCGCCTCGGGGGCAGCGCGAACACCGGGGAGCTGTTTTTT. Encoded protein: CASSRLGGSANTGELFF.